The source of this TCR beta chain is a study of T cell repertoires in cytomegalovirus infection. V gave up 5 bases and J gave up 0 bases, with 14 bases separating them. This CDR3 contains 16 residues. Germline values: CDR1 MNHEY, CDR2 SVGEGT. Each CDR3 protein gets one entry after TCRdb re-called the reads with MiXCR. The sample lists about 180,000 distinct CDR3 sequences, over 13% occurring once. The sequenced sample consisted of PBMCs. The rearrangement links TRBV6-2 or TRBV6-3 to TRBJ2-1, with a possible D match to TRBD1 (5 bases). The TCR was taken from a human donor in good health (CMV status not recorded). Some clones in this sample may be carry-over from other donors' samples. In DNA, the CDR3 is TGTGCCAGCAGTCCAGGACACCTACTCTCCTACAATGAGCAGTTCTTC. Translation: CASSPGHLLSYNEQFF.